Shown below are 26 T cell receptor beta chains from a single sample sequenced in a study of neoadjuvant nivolumab and ipilimumab in lung cancer. The table came from immunoSEQ multiplex PCR; TCRdb's copy has only in-frame clones and leaves some out. The sample holds 15,000 to 20,000 clones, around 82% seen once. The sequenced sample was tumor tissue, obtained after neoadjuvant nivolumab, alone or with ipilimumab, at or shortly before surgery. All receptors come from an adult with non-small cell lung cancer.

This clone was recorded once. CDR3 protein: CASSYSGSPLRAQYF. The CDR3 region has the DNA TGTGCCAGCTCCTATAGCGGGAGCCCTTTACGAGCGCAGTACTTC. This rearrangement joins TRBV18 to TRBJ2-7, with TRBD2 matching over 9 bases. This CDR3 comprises 15 residues. In germline, CDR1 is KGHSH, CDR2 LQKENI. J was trimmed by 9 bases and V by 6 bases; bases with no gene match: 15. Complete variable domain (other parts from reference TRBV18 and TRBJ2-7): NAGVMQNPRHLVRRRGQEARLRCSPMKGHSHVYWYRQLPEEGLKFMVYLQKENIIDESGMPKERFSAEFPKEGPSILRIQQVVRGDSAAYFCASSYSGSPLRAQYFGPGTRLTVT.

Sample share makes this clone medium-sized. The chain combines TRBV5-4 with TRBJ1-1, with a tentative D call TRBD1 (5 bases). There are 15 residues in the CDR3. Trimming pared 0 bases from V and 5 bases from J, leaving 14 bases between. Germline V gives CDR1 SGHNT, CDR2 YYREEE (reference sequence). The CDR3 reads CASSLGQGRATEAFF. The CDR3 DNA sequence: TGTGCCAGCAGCTTGGGGCAGGGAAGGGCGACTGAAGCTTTCTTT.

This rearrangement joins TRBV5-1 to TRBJ2-7; TRBD2 matches at 8 bases. The CDR3 contains 14 residues. J gave up 4 bases and V 0 bases, and 3 bases lay outside the gene matches. The germline V gene has CDR1 SGHRS and CDR2 YFSETQ. CDR3 protein: CASSLGGGRYEQYF. The CDR3 DNA sequence: TGCGCCAGCAGCTTGGGTGGCGGGAGGTACGAGCAGTACTTC.

V usage is TRBV4-2 and J usage is TRBJ1-2; 7 bases are shared with TRBD1. This CDR3 region has 16 residues. Losses at the gene ends were 4 bases for V and 4 bases for J; bases not matched to a gene: 12. The germline V gene encodes CDR1 LGHNA and CDR2 YNFKEQ. The CDR3 sequence is CASSRDDRASFYGYTF. DNA for the CDR3: TGTGCCAGCAGCCGAGACGACAGGGCCTCGTTCTATGGCTACACCTTC.

This clone was counted between two and nine times. The V call is TRBV11-2, the J call TRBJ2-2; 10 bases agree with TRBD2. This CDR3 has 17 amino acids. CDR1 is SGHAT, CDR2 FQNNGV, per germline. V trimming: 1 base; J trimming: 5 bases; junction bases outside the gene matches: 7. For the CDR3, the DNA is TGTGCCAGCAGCTTAGCGTCTAGCGGGGGATTTACCGGGGAGCTGTTTTTT. Its translation is CASSLASSGGFTGELFF.

This clone was counted once. V usage is TRBV6-1 and J usage is TRBJ2-7; 7 bases map to TRBD1. There are 14 residues in the CDR3. Germline CDR1 MNHNS, CDR2 SASEGT. V was clipped by 11 bases and J by 1 base; unmatched bases: 11. The CDR3 reads CAVHKAGGSYEQYF. CDR3 coding DNA: TGTGCCGTTCATAAGGCAGGGGGATCCTACGAGCAGTACTTC.

The chain employs TRBV6-9 and TRBJ1-2, with 7 bases identical to TRBD1. The CDR3 loop spans 13 amino acids. Trimming at V came to 3 bases and at J to 4 bases, leaving 2 bases not matched to a gene. The germline V gene has CDR1 MNHGY and CDR2 SVAAGI. The CDR3 loop reads CASSYRDSYGYTF. The CDR3 nucleotides read TGTGCCAGCAGTTACCGGGACAGCTATGGCTACACCTTC.

This chain connects TRBV27 to TRBJ2-2; 8 positions match TRBD1. Trimming removed 5 bases from V and 2 bases from J; junction bases left unmatched: 7. CDR1 and CDR2 from the germline V gene are MNHEY and SMNVEV (reference sequence). The CDR3 consists of 16 residues. CDR3 in DNA: TGTGCCAGCAGTCACCCGGACAGGGAAAACACCGGGGAGCTGTTTTTT. Protein: CASSHPDRENTGELFF.

V is TRBV18 and J is TRBJ2-1; TRBD2 aligns across 9 bases. The CDR3 has 15 residues. Germline CDR1 and CDR2: KGHSH and LQKENI. Trimming took 3 bases from V and 8 from J; bases not matched to a gene: 8. The CDR3 DNA reads TGTGCCAGCTCACCGGTAGCGGGAGAACAGCATGAGCAGTTCTTC. Protein product: CASSPVAGEQHEQFF.

The rearrangement joins TRBV6-5 to TRBJ1-2; 7 bases are shared with TRBD1. The CDR3 contains 15 residues. Germline V lookup: CDR1 MNHEY, CDR2 SVGAGI. J lost 7 bases, V lost 4 bases, and 12 bases had no gene match. CDR3 sequence (DNA): TGTGCCAGCAGTTTTGGGGCAGGGGGTACGAGTGGCTACACCTTC. Translating it yields CASSFGAGGTSGYTF.

This clone is classed as medium-sized. This chain joins TRBV7-9 and TRBJ1-1; D remains unclear. V was cut by 5 bases and J by 1 base, with 11 bases left in between. CDR1 and CDR2 from the germline V gene are SEHNR and FQNEAQ (reference sequence). The CDR3 has 14 residues. CDR3 protein: CASSPWAANTEAFF. Written as DNA, the CDR3 is TGTGCCAGCAGCCCTTGGGCGGCGAACACTGAAGCTTTCTTT.

The chain joins TRBV5-6 to TRBJ1-5; a weak D match, TRBD1 (5 bases). The V end was cut by 1 base, the J end by 6 bases, with 8 bases between. Germline lookup yields CDR1 SGHDT and CDR2 YYEEEE. CDR3 length: 13 amino acids. CDR3 sequence reads: CASSLLGGQPQHF. DNA for the CDR3: TGTGCCAGCAGCTTGTTGGGGGGTCAGCCCCAGCATTTT.

By share of the sample, this clone is medium-sized. This CDR3 is also generated by other DNA sequences in the sample. CDR3 DNA sequence: TGTGCCAGCAGTTTGAGTGCCAACGGAGGAGAGACCCAGTACTTC. It encodes CASSLSANGGETQYF. The V and J genes are TRBV27 and TRBJ2-5; tentative D call: TRBD2 (5 bases). Germline V gene sequence: CDR1 MNHEY, CDR2 SMNVEV (reference sequence). Between the trimmed V and J ends, which lost 3 bases and 4 bases, there was a span of 15 bases. CDR3 size: 15 residues.

The rearrangement links TRBV10-3 to TRBJ2-5; 7 nucleotides align to TRBD2. Looked up from germline, CDR1 is ENHRY and CDR2 is SYGVKD. V shed 2 bases and J 1 base; nucleotides not matched to a gene: 7. This CDR3 contains 16 residues. The CDR3 DNA reads as TGTGCCATCAGTGAGCCGGGGCGGGGGAGCCAAGAGACCCAGTACTTC. Protein product: CAISEPGRGSQETQYF.

This chain uses TRBV29-1 with TRBJ2-5; 9 bases line up with TRBD1. CDR3 length: 14 amino acids. The junction had 8 bases not matched to a gene; V was cut back by 4 bases and J by 5 bases. Germline V CDR1 and CDR2: SQVTM, ANQGSEA. This chain's CDR3 is CSVGGTGPWETQYF. The DNA of the CDR3 is TGCAGCGTTGGCGGGACAGGGCCCTGGGAGACCCAGTACTTC.

The chain joins TRBV4-3 to TRBJ1-2, with D unresolved. This CDR3 spans 13 amino acids. Germline lookup yields CDR1 LGHNA and CDR2 YSLEER. V gave up 1 base and J gave up 8 bases, with 11 bases separating them. CDR3 region: CASSQGVFTGYTF. The CDR3 bases are TGCGCCAGCAGCCAAGGGGTTTTCACAGGCTACACCTTC.

The chain links TRBV4-2 to TRBJ2-2; 8 nucleotides agree with TRBD2. This CDR3 spans 15 amino acids. V shed 4 bases, J shed 6 bases, and the junction held 7 bases outside the gene matches. Germline-derived CDR1 and CDR2 are LGHNA and YNFKEQ. The CDR3: CASSRSGSLAGELFF. CDR3 in DNA: TGTGCCAGCAGCCGAAGCGGGAGTCTGGCCGGGGAGCTGTTTTTT.

DNA of the CDR3: TGCGCCAGCAGTGAGGGGCGGGAGGTCGAGACCCAGTACTTC. Amino acids: CASSEGREVETQYF. This chain joins TRBV10-1 and TRBJ2-5; 8 bases are shared with TRBD2. Trimming removed 2 bases from V and 5 bases from J; junction bases left unmatched: 4. CDR1 and CDR2 from the germline V gene are WNHNN and SYGVQD (reference sequence). There are 14 residues in the CDR3.

The chain employs TRBV10-2 and TRBJ2-7, with 8 positions matching TRBD1. The CDR3 runs 15 residues. The V gene's germline CDR1 is WSHSY and CDR2 SAAADI. Losses at the gene ends were 5 bases for V and 0 bases for J; bases not matched to a gene: 6. DNA for the CDR3: TGCGCCAGCAGTTCAAGAGACAGGGGCTCCTACGAGCAGTACTTC. As protein: CASSSRDRGSYEQYF.

The table lists this clone with a few counts. V gene TRBV6-5 combines with J gene TRBJ1-2; 8 bases are a match to TRBD1. The CDR3 covers 14 residues. CDR1 is MNHEY and CDR2 is SVGAGI in the germline V gene. The trim removed 4 bases at V and 7 bases at J, leaving 8 bases unmatched. The CDR3 protein is CASSSSRGLGGYTF. The CDR3 DNA follows: TGTGCCAGCAGTTCAAGCAGGGGGCTTGGTGGCTACACCTTC.

This clone is categorized as medium-sized. V is TRBV5-4 and J is TRBJ2-6, with unresolved D. The ends were cut back, 0 bases at V and 0 bases at J, with 4 bases in the middle. Per the germline V gene, CDR1 is SGHNT and CDR2 is YYREEE (reference sequence). The CDR3 runs 15 residues. CDR3 DNA sequence: TGTGCCAGCAGCTTGGGATTCTCTGGGGCCAACGTCCTGACTTTC. It codes for CASSLGFSGANVLTF.

The chain is built from TRBV6-1 and TRBJ1-5, with 8 nucleotides matching TRBD1. Germline V gene data show CDR1 as MNHNS and CDR2 as SASEGT. V shed 3 bases and J 0 bases; nucleotides not matched to a gene: 7. The length of the CDR3 is 17 residues. CDR3 bases: TGTGCCAGCAGTGACCGGACAGGGTCCTTTAGCAATCAGCCCCAGCATTTT. Translation: CASSDRTGSFSNQPQHF.

The CDR3 loop is CASSSQGGNTEAFF. The CDR3 DNA reads as TGTGCCAGCAGCTCCCAGGGGGGGAACACTGAAGCTTTCTTT. The V call is TRBV7-2, the J call TRBJ1-1, with 7 bases that match TRBD1. This CDR3 region has 14 residues. In germline, CDR1 is SGHTA, CDR2 FQGNSA. V lost 4 bases and J lost 1; bases outside the gene matches: 3.

The chain has TRBV18 and TRBJ1-2; 10 bases match TRBD1. This CDR3 contains 16 residues. V was clipped by 0 bases and J by 5 bases; unmatched bases: 6. Germline V gene data show CDR1 as KGHSH and CDR2 as LQKENI. The CDR3 sequence: CASSPPTDRGLYGYTF. The DNA for the CDR3 is TGTGCCAGCTCACCACCGACGGACAGGGGGTTATATGGCTACACCTTC.

The gene calls are TRBV2 and TRBJ2-2; D ambiguous. There are 13 residues in the CDR3. Germline lookup yields CDR1 SNHLY and CDR2 FYNNEI. Trimming shortened V by 6 bases and J by 4 bases, and 9 bases separated the two germline ends. The CDR3: CASRPTFTGELFF. Written as DNA, the CDR3 is TGTGCCAGCAGGCCTACCTTCACCGGGGAGCTGTTTTTT.

V is TRBV30 and J is TRBJ1-1; D is unclear. The CDR3 contains 12 residues. V lost 1 base and J lost 6, with 9 bases in between. CDR1 GTSNPN and CDR2 SVGIG come from the germline V gene (reference sequence). The CDR3 nucleotides are TGTGCCTGGAGTGGAGTCGGGTCTGAAGCTTTCTTT. Translating it yields CAWSGVGSEAFF. The complete variable domain, with remaining parts taken from reference TRBV30 and TRBJ1-1, reads SQTIHQWPATLVQPVGSPLSLECTVEGTSNPNLYWYRQAAGRGLQLLFYSVGIGQISSEVPQNLSASRPQDRQFILSSKKLLLSDSGFYLCAWSGVGSEAFFGQGTRLTVV.